This TCR beta chain appears in the sequencing data of a study of cytomegalovirus exposure and HLA in healthy donors. On this clone: Its target is unknown.

Study-wide points: Cytomegalovirus-associated TCR beta chains were listed, numbering more than 150.

The CDR3 extends over 13 amino acids. V lost 5 bases, J lost 7 bases, and 7 bases stayed unmatched. CDR1 is MGHDK and CDR2 is SYGVNS in the germline V gene. Researchers ran the PCR with 60 Vbeta and 13 Jbeta primers. The table came from immunoSEQ multiplex PCR; TCRdb's copy has only in-frame clones and leaves some out. The table records approximately 110,000 clones, 65% to 85% of them present only once. The chain employs TRBV25-1 and TRBJ1-1; TRBD1 matches 7 bases. Specimen: PBMCs. This clonotype originated in a woman aged 25 to 39 in good health and CMV-seropositive. This CDR3 is CASSMTGSHEAFF. Written as DNA, the CDR3 is TGTGCCAGCAGTATGACAGGGAGTCATGAAGCTTTCTTT.